One sample yielded the 24 T cell receptor beta chains listed below, sequenced in a study of blood T cell repertoires in COVID-19. Profiling relied on immunoSEQ multiplex PCR, and the TCRdb table lists in-frame clones only, not all of them. The data hold roughly 220,000 clones, with about 79% observed a single time. Sequencing was carried out using PBMCs or T cells enriched from blood (not recorded which). The receptors here all came from a middle-aged woman with acute COVID-19.

This chain connects TRBV7-2 to TRBJ1-5, with 11 bases that match TRBD1. CDR1 and CDR2 from the germline V gene are SGHTA and FQGNSA. V lost 5 bases to trimming and J lost 5 bases; unmatched junction nucleotides: 5. This CDR3 comprises 15 residues. CDR3 in amino acids: CASSARTGGYQPQHF. CDR3 sequence (DNA): TGTGCCAGCAGCGCTCGGACAGGGGGCTATCAGCCCCAGCATTTT.

The CDR3 is CAWSARQGGGDTQYF. The DNA for the CDR3 is TGTGCCTGGAGCGCCCGACAGGGTGGGGGAGATACGCAGTATTTT. This rearrangement joins TRBV30 to TRBJ2-3; 7 bases are shared with TRBD1. CDR1 is GTSNPN and CDR2 is SVGIG in the germline V gene (reference sequence). The CDR3 runs to 15 residues. V lost 3 bases to trimming and J lost 5 bases; unmatched junction nucleotides: 11.

The V gene is TRBV19, the J gene TRBJ1-1, with 7 bases lining up with TRBD1. Germline CDR1 is LNHDA and CDR2 is SQIVND (reference sequence). The junction had 10 bases not matched to a gene; V was cut back by 6 bases and J by 0 bases. The CDR3 extends over 16 amino acids. The CDR3 loop is CASRFTGDGMNTEAFF. CDR3 DNA sequence: TGTGCCAGTAGATTTACAGGGGATGGTATGAACACTGAAGCTTTCTTT.

In nucleotides, the CDR3 is TGTGCCAGCAGCAAAAAGGCCGAGGAACCAACTAATGAAAAACTGTTTTTT. Protein sequence: CASSKKAEEPTNEKLFF. The chain couples TRBV21-1 to TRBJ1-4. TRBV21-1 is assigned pseudogene status. This CDR3 region has 17 residues.

The chain couples TRBV7-9 to TRBJ1-2; D is ambiguous. The CDR3 totals 13 residues. CDR1 and CDR2 (germline): SEHNR, FQNEAQ (reference sequence). Trimming took off 2 bases at V and 4 bases at J, with 8 bases between the two ends. This CDR3 is CASSLSIAYGYTF. CDR3 sequence (DNA): TGTGCCAGCAGCTTAAGCATAGCCTATGGCTACACCTTC. Filled out from reference TRBV7-9 and TRBJ1-2, the complete variable domain reads DTGVSQNPRHKITKRGQNVTFRCDPISEHNRLYWYRQTLGQGPEFLTYFQNEAQLEKSRLLSDRFSAERPKGSFSTLEIQRTEQGDSAMYLCASSLSIAYGYTFGSGTRLTVV.

The chain couples TRBV10-2 to TRBJ2-3; the match to TRBD2 covers 12 bases. CDR1 is WSHSY and CDR2 is SAAADI in the germline V gene. The CDR3 runs 16 residues. With 6 bases clipped from V and 2 bases from J, the junction kept 6 bases outside the gene matches. This CDR3 reads CASRLAGGGYTDTQYF. CDR3 nucleotides: TGCGCCAGCAGACTAGCGGGGGGTGGATACACAGATACGCAGTATTTT.

In nucleotides, the CDR3 is TGTGCCAGTAATCCAGGGGGCTCCCGGGTTAGCACCGGGGAGCTGTTTTTT. Amino acids: CASNPGGSRVSTGELFF. This rearrangement joins TRBV19 to TRBJ2-2, with 8 nucleotides matching TRBD1. The CDR3 totals 17 residues. The J segment lost 4 bases and the V segment lost 7 bases, leaving 14 bases of the junction unmatched. Per the germline V gene, CDR1 is LNHDA and CDR2 is SQIVND (reference sequence).

The chain combines TRBV29-1 with TRBJ2-5; TRBD2 aligns across 13 bases. Per the germline V gene, CDR1 is SQVTM and CDR2 is ANQGSEA. V lost 6 bases to trimming and J lost 3 bases; unmatched junction nucleotides: 7. The CDR3 has 15 residues. The CDR3 DNA is TGCAGCGTCGAGAAACTAGCGGGAGGGAAAGAGACCCAGTACTTC. It encodes CSVEKLAGGKETQYF.

The chain uses TRBV7-2 and TRBJ2-4, with D tentatively TRBD1 (7 bases). The V gene lost 3 bases and the J gene lost 3 bases, with 12 bases spanning the gap. The CDR3 is 15 residues long. Germline CDR1 reads SGHTA; CDR2 reads FQGNSA. In DNA, the CDR3 is TGTGCCAGCAGCTTTGGAGGGGGCGGCAAAAACATTCAGTACTTC. Translation: CASSFGGGGKNIQYF.

As to this clone: Sequence at one end of the junction differs from germline and may be a read error. The V call is TRBV6-5, the J call TRBJ1-2; weak D call: TRBD1 (6 bases). The germline gives CDR1 MNHEY, CDR2 SVGAGI. The CDR3 totals 10 residues. The CDR3 loop is CASSQGTESF. The CDR3 DNA reads as TGTGCCAGCAGTCAGGGGACCGAAAGTTTC.

The chain links TRBV29-1 to TRBJ2-3, with unresolved D. CDR3 length: 13 residues. The V end was cut by 4 bases, the J end by 0 bases, with 8 bases between. Looked up from germline, CDR1 is SQVTM and CDR2 is ANQGSEA. The CDR3 DNA follows: TGCAGCGTTGGACAATCTAGCACAGATACGCAGTATTTT. This codes for CSVGQSSTDTQYF.

CDR3 in amino acids: CAIDSSGQFSYNEQFF. CDR3 nucleotide sequence: TGTGCCATCGACTCATCAGGACAGTTTTCTTACAATGAGCAGTTCTTC. The chain is built from TRBV10-3 and TRBJ2-1, with a tentative D call TRBD1 (6 bases). Germline-derived CDR1 and CDR2 are ENHRY and SYGVKD. This CDR3 contains 16 residues. V was cut by 8 bases and J by 4 bases, with 21 bases left in between.

This chain connects TRBV14 to TRBJ1-1, with 9 bases matching TRBD1. CDR1 is SGHDN and CDR2 is FVKESK in the germline V gene. The junction had 9 bases not matched to a gene; V was cut back by 1 base and J by 0 bases. This CDR3 has 18 amino acids. The CDR3 DNA follows: TGTGCCAGCAGCCAAGGTGCAGGACAGGGGCTAATGAACACTGAAGCTTTCTTT. Its protein is CASSQGAGQGLMNTEAFF. The variable domain in full, completed from reference TRBV14 and TRBJ1-1, reads EAGVTQFPSHSVIEKGQTVTLRCDPISGHDNLYWYRRVMGKEIKFLLHFVKESKQDESGMPNNRFLAERTGGTYSTLKVQPAELEDSGVYFCASSQGAGQGLMNTEAFFGQGTRLTVV.

The V call is TRBV5-1, the J call TRBJ2-7, with 10 nucleotides matching TRBD1. The ends lost 2 bases at V and 3 bases at J; junction bases unmatched: 8. This CDR3 is built from 16 residues. Germline CDR1 reads SGHRS; CDR2 reads YFSETQ. CDR3 bases: TGCGCCAGCAGCTTACCACCGGGACAGGGGATCTACGAGCAGTACTTC. Protein: CASSLPPGQGIYEQYF.

This clone appeared a single time. The chain uses TRBV3-1 (or the pseudogene TRBV3-2) and TRBJ2-1, with a possible D match to TRBD2 (5 bases). V gave up 4 bases and J gave up 7 bases, with 17 bases separating them. The CDR3 is made up of 15 amino acids. CDR1 LGHDT and CDR2 YNNKEL come from the germline V gene (reference sequence). This CDR3 is CASSLSDGGGNEQFF. The CDR3 DNA sequence: TGTGCCAGCAGCCTCAGCGACGGAGGAGGAAATGAGCAGTTCTTC.

V usage is TRBV28 and J usage is TRBJ1-1, with 8 positions matching TRBD1. CDR1 and CDR2 (germline): MDHEN, SYDVKM. This CDR3 has 12 residues. Trimming cost V 5 bases and J 10 bases; bases outside gene matches: 6. The CDR3 region has the DNA TGTGCCAGCAGTCTTGAGACAGGGGTAGCTTTCTTT. This encodes CASSLETGVAFF.

V gene TRBV24-1 combines with J gene TRBJ2-5; D is perhaps TRBD1 (5 bases). Germline lookup yields CDR1 KGHDR and CDR2 SFDVKD. Trimming removed 9 bases at V and 5 bases at J, with 15 bases between. This CDR3 has 13 residues. CDR3 DNA: TGTGCCACCGCCTATGGGGCCCCGGAGACCCAGTACTTC. This gives the protein CATAYGAPETQYF.

The V call is TRBV5-1, the J call TRBJ1-5; D might be TRBD1 (5 bases). The CDR3 spans 16 residues. CDR1 is SGHRS and CDR2 is YFSETQ in the germline V gene. V was shortened by 4 bases and J by 6 bases, with 20 bases between the two germline ends. This CDR3 reads CASSLGPPISGQPQHF. The CDR3 DNA sequence: TGCGCCAGCAGCCTGGGACCGCCAATTTCGGGTCAGCCCCAGCATTTT.

This clone was seen a few times. The V call is TRBV3-1 (or the pseudogene TRBV3-2), the J call TRBJ1-3; a possible D gene is TRBD1 (6 bases). V lost 5 bases, J lost 7 bases, and 9 bases lay in between. The CDR3 totals 12 residues. Germline lookup yields CDR1 LGHDT and CDR2 YNNKEL (reference sequence). The CDR3 loop reads CASSNRVNTIYF. The CDR3 nucleotides are TGTGCCAGCAGCAACAGGGTCAACACCATATATTTT.

The chain recombines TRBV6-5 with TRBJ1-5; D might be TRBD1 (5 bases). The germline V and J ends were trimmed by 5 bases and 2 bases, with 13 bases remaining between them. CDR1 and CDR2 from the germline V gene are MNHEY and SVGAGI. CDR3 size: 15 residues. This CDR3 reads CASSHGGARNQPQHF. In DNA, the CDR3 is TGTGCCAGCAGTCACGGGGGAGCCCGCAATCAGCCCCAGCATTTT.

CDR3 bases: TGCGCCAGCAGCTCCGGACAGGGGCGCTTTATCACTGAAGCTTTCTTT. It codes for CASSSGQGRFITEAFF. The V gene is TRBV5-1, the J gene TRBJ1-1; 9 nucleotides align to TRBD1. V was pared by 3 bases and J by 4 bases, with 10 bases of the junction left unmatched. CDR1 is SGHRS and CDR2 is YFSETQ in the germline V gene. The length of the CDR3 is 16 residues.

This chain connects TRBV24-1 to TRBJ2-1; D remains unclear. Between the trimmed V and J ends, which lost 1 base and 7 bases, there was a span of 10 bases. Germline V CDR1 and CDR2: KGHDR, SFDVKD. The CDR3 loop spans 14 amino acids. The CDR3 spells CATSDFKLANEQFF. The CDR3 coding sequence is TGTGCCACCAGTGATTTTAAGTTAGCAAATGAGCAGTTCTTC.

The J gene is TRBJ1-5, the V gene TRBV19, with 7 bases identical to TRBD1. The V gene's germline CDR1 is LNHDA and CDR2 SQIVND (reference sequence). V was clipped by 4 bases and J by 0 bases; unmatched bases: 3. The CDR3 totals 15 residues. The CDR3 coding sequence is TGTGCCAGTAGTAGACAGGGATTTAGCAATCAGCCCCAGCATTTT. This translates into CASSRQGFSNQPQHF.

The chain couples TRBV6-5 to TRBJ2-1; 15 nucleotides line up with TRBD2. CDR1 and CDR2 (germline): MNHEY, SVGAGI. Trimming at V came to 5 bases and at J to 8 bases, leaving 4 bases not matched to a gene. CDR3 length: 15 residues. The CDR3 spells CASSLGLAGGDEQFF. CDR3 coding DNA: TGTGCCAGCAGTCTGGGACTAGCGGGAGGTGATGAGCAGTTCTTC.